The present T cell receptor (beta chain) was sequenced within a study of T cells in Graves' hyperthyroidism and ophthalmopathy. Criteria for exclusion of patients were uncontrolled infection, other autoimmune disease, pregnancy or lactation. Diagnoses were made from clinical symptoms, serum measures (thyroxine and TRAb), thyroid ultrasound and orbital computed tomography. V lost 4 bases and J lost 6, with 9 bases in between. The CDR3 is 12 amino acids. Germline V lookup: CDR1 MNHNS, CDR2 SASEGT. TCR beta CDR3 region amplification was performed from RNA transcripts. A first-round RT-PCR of the TCR CDR3 used the HTBI primer set. From the multiplex PCR reads, TCRdb called clonotypes with MiXCR, one entry per CDR3 protein. The data contain under 350,000 distinct CDR3 sequences, about 15% of them seen just once; the ten biggest clones take up approximately 60%.

The J gene is TRBJ1-1, the V gene TRBV6-1, with D unresolved. The receptor was isolated from a woman aged 55-70 years with Graves' ophthalmopathy. The material sequenced was blood. As DNA, the CDR3 is TGTGCCAGCAGTGGCTTGAGGTCTGAAGCTTTCTTT. Residues: CASSGLRSEAFF.